These T cell receptor beta chains were read from a single sample in a study of shared clonotypes between healthy human individuals. The assay was immunoSEQ multiplex PCR, and TCRdb's table has in-frame clones only and misses some. Of 2,500,000 or so clones detected, 93% appear once; the ten largest clones hold 0.35% to 0.45%. The sample taken for sequencing was naive CD4+ T cells from PBMCs. These receptors were obtained from a man between 18 and 29 years old in good health. Some clones in this sample may be carry-over from other donors' samples. Each CDR3 is given with its conserved first and last residue. D genes are given only for firm matches.

TRBJ2-3 | 12 | TRBV7-2 | . | CASSLAADTQYF | TGTGCCAGCAGCTTAGCGGCAGATACGCAGTATTTT
TRBJ2-5 | 12 | TRBV18 | . | CASTYTRETQYF | TGTGCCAGCACCTACACCCGAGAGACCCAGTACTTC
TRBJ2-7 | 15 | TRBV5-1 | TRBD2 | CASSPQAGGFYEQYF | TGCGCCAGCAGCCCCCAGGCGGGAGGGTTCTACGAGCAGTACTTC
TRBJ2-7 | 14 | TRBV7-9 | . | CASSSGIQTYEQYF | TGTGCCAGCAGCTCCGGGATACAAACCTACGAGCAGTACTTC
TRBJ2-7 | 17 | TRBV7-3 | . | CASSLTGIVGGVHEQYF | TGTGCCAGCAGCTTAACCGGAATCGTGGGGGGTGTTCACGAGCAGTACTTC
TRBJ2-2 | 19 | TRBV4-3 | TRBD1 | CASSQAGQGAYANTGELFF | TGCGCCAGCAGCCAAGCTGGACAGGGGGCTTACGCGAACACCGGGGAGCTGTTTTTT
TRBJ2-7 | 15 | TRBV28 | TRBD1 | CASSSPRGRSYEQYF | TGTGCCAGCAGTTCCCCCAGGGGGCGGTCCTACGAGCAGTACTTC
TRBJ2-7 | 15 | TRBV18 | TRBD1 | CASSPPSQGASEQYF | TGTGCCAGCTCACCACCGAGTCAGGGGGCGAGTGAGCAGTACTTC
TRBJ2-1 | 14 | TRBV25-1 | . | CASKPLTGYNEQFF | TGTGCCAGCAAACCACTCACAGGGTACAATGAGCAGTTCTTC
TRBJ2-2 | 14 | TRBV5-1 | . | CASTGQTITGELFF | TGCGCCAGCACCGGACAGACGATAACCGGGGAGCTGTTTTTT
TRBJ1-6 | 18 | TRBV27 | . | CASSLNGFVFSYNSPLHF | TGTGCCAGCAGTTTAAACGGCTTCGTATTCTCCTATAATTCACCCCTCCACTTT
TRBJ2-2 | 11 | TRBV7-7 | . | CASSGDGELFF | TGTGCCAGCAGCGGCGACGGGGAGCTGTTTTTT
TRBJ2-3 | 14 | TRBV7-2 | . | CASHRWGGSDTQYF | TGTGCCAGTCACCGGTGGGGAGGCTCAGATACGCAGTATTTT
TRBJ2-7 | 16 | TRBV5-4 | . | CASSLSVWDSPYEQYF | TGTGCCAGCAGCTTGTCGGTGTGGGACTCCCCCTACGAGCAGTACTTC
TRBJ1-1 | 16 | TRBV4-3 | TRBD1 | CASSQAGDRGNTEAFF | TGCGCCAGCAGCCAAGCAGGGGACAGGGGGAACACTGAAGCTTTCTTT
TRBJ2-7 | 15 | TRBV28 | . | CASSPIRQGAYEQYF | TGTGCCAGCAGTCCGATCCGCCAGGGAGCTTACGAGCAGTACTTC
TRBJ2-1 | 16 | TRBV2 | TRBD1 | CASSTGQGGSYNEQFF | TGTGCCAGCAGTACCGGACAGGGTGGCTCCTACAATGAGCAGTTCTTC
TRBJ1-1 | 15 | TRBV19 | TRBD1 | CASSTTTRGHTEAFF | TGTGCCAGTAGTACAACTACCAGGGGGCACACTGAAGCTTTCTTT